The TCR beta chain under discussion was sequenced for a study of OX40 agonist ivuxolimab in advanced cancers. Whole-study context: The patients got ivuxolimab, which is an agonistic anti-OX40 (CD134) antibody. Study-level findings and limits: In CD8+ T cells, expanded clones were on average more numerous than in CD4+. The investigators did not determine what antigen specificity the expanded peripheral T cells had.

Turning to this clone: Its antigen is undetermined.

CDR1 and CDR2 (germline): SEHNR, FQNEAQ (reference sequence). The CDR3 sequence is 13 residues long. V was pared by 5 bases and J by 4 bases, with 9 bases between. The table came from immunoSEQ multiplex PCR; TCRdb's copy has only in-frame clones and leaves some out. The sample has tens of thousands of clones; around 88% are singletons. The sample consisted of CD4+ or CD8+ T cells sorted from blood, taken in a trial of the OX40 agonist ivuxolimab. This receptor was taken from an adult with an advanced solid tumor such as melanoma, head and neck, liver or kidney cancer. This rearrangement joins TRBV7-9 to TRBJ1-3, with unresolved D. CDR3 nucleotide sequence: TGTGCCAGCAGCCTCGACCGGGGAAACACCATATATTTT. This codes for CASSLDRGNTIYF.